Described below is a single TCR beta chain sequence and its context. Its antigen remains unknown. Every single patient, without exception, relapsed after autologous stem cell transplantation, and brentuximab vedotin exposure varied. Complete response, partial response or progressive disease were the best responses. This sample is part of a study of PD-1 blockade in classical Hodgkin lymphoma. Clones were sequenced by immunoSEQ multiplex PCR, and TCRdb holds only the in-frame ones, with some missing. The sample includes roughly 18,000 clones, over 55% of them seen just once. Whole-study results and caveats: Exclusion was the outcome for patients who began nivolumab under 1 year after ASCT. Unlike CD8+ TCR diversity, which did not rise significantly by C4D1, CD4+ TCR diversity did. Newly diagnosed patients had baseline TCR diversity that was reportedly lower than that of healthy donors.

CDR3 length equals 16 residues. Germline lookup yields CDR1 MNHEY and CDR2 SMNVEV (reference sequence). Trimming took 3 bases from V and 0 from J, leaving 9 bases between them. The receptor comes from a human donor with classical Hodgkin lymphoma. The V and J genes are TRBV27 and TRBJ2-6; D not certain. The input for sequencing was peripheral blood mononuclear cells (PBMCs), taken before the second cycle of nivolumab. The CDR3 protein is CASSFSYSSGANVLTF. The CDR3 DNA reads as TGTGCCAGCAGTTTTTCCTACAGCTCTGGGGCCAACGTCCTGACTTTC.